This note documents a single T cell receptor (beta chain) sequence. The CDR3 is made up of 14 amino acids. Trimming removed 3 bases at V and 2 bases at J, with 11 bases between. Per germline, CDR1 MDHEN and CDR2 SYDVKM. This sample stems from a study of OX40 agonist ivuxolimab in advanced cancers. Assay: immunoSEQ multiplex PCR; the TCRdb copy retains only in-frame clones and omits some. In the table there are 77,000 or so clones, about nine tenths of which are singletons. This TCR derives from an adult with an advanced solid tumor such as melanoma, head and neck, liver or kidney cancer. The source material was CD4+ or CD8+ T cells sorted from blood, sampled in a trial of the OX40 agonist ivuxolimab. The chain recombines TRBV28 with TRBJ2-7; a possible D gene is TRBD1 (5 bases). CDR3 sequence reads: CASSFTGHPYEQYF. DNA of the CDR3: TGTGCCAGCAGTTTCACCGGACACCCCTACGAGCAGTACTTC.